These T cell receptor beta chains were read from a single sample in a study of blood T cell repertoires in COVID-19. Produced via immunoSEQ multiplex PCR; TCRdb's table is partial and in-frame only. The sample shows 100,000 to 110,000 clones, 70% to 90% of them seen only once. What was sequenced was peripheral blood. Source of these receptors: a human donor in a cohort sampled during active COVID-19. Both conserved end residues are part of each CDR3. The D gene is left open where the match is weak.

d_gene	j_gene	v_gene	CDR3aa	CDR3nt
TRBD1	TRBJ2-2	TRBV27	CASSLSGQGSRELFF	TGTGCCAGCAGTTTATCAGGACAGGGGAGTAGGGAGCTGTTTTTT
TRBD1	TRBJ2-4	TRBV7-8	CASSSQRNRGDKNIQYF	TGTGCCAGCAGCTCCCAAAGAAACAGGGGTGACAAAAACATTCAGTACTTC
TRBD2	TRBJ2-5	TRBV19	CASRKSEAGGPETQYF	TGTGCCAGTCGAAAATCCGAAGCGGGAGGGCCGGAGACCCAGTACTTC
TRBD2	TRBJ2-3	TRBV5-1	CASSFSGRGVTDTQYF	TGCGCCAGCAGCTTTAGCGGGAGGGGTGTAACAGATACGCAGTATTTT
.	TRBJ2-7	TRBV6-5	CATRGTYSYEQYF	TGTGCCACCCGGGGGACTTACTCCTACGAGCAGTACTTC
.	TRBJ2-7	TRBV7-9	CASSLFGGAEVYF	TGTGCCAGCAGCTTATTTGGCGGGGCCGAGGTGTACTTC
.	TRBJ2-1	TRBV4-3	CASSQEVWLAPDNEQFF	TGCGCCAGCAGCCAAGAGGTTTGGCTAGCGCCCGACAATGAGCAGTTCTTC
.	TRBJ1-4	TRBV6-1	CASSEGQGWSEKLFF	TGTGCCAGCAGTGAAGGTCAGGGGTGGTCTGAAAAACTGTTTTTT
.	TRBJ2-6	TRBV7-9	CASRGQAPGGGGANVLTF	TGTGCCAGCAGGGGACAGGCCCCGGGGGGAGGTGGGGCCAACGTCCTGACTTTC
.	TRBJ2-7	TRBV18	CASSPTTRGSYEQYF	TGTGCCAGCTCACCAACCACAAGGGGTTCCTACGAGCAGTACTTC
.	TRBJ2-3	TRBV5-1	CASTRDVTDTQYF	TGCGCCAGCACCCGGGATGTTACAGATACGCAGTATTTT
.	TRBJ2-5	TRBV24-1	CATSDGGLLETQYF	TGTGCCACCAGTGATGGGGGCCTTTTGGAGACCCAGTACTTC
TRBD1	TRBJ2-1	TRBV5-3	CARSFDRDPGCEQFF	TGTGCCAGAAGCTTCGACAGGGACCCCGGGTGTGAGCAGTTCTTC
.	TRBJ1-6	TRBV19	CASNQIKNSPLHF	TGTGCCAGTAACCAGATTAAGAATTCACCCCTCCACTTT